The 14 T cell receptor beta chains reported below all come from one sample, sequenced in a study of molecular identifiers for immune sequencing clone quantification. TCRdb used MiXCR to reprocess the PCR reads, holding one entry per CDR3 protein. The sample includes around 320,000 distinct CDR3 sequences, about a quarter of them seen just once. Sequencing was done on a sample of naive CD8+ T cells from blood, with Jurkat cell RNA spiked in. As for subset: FACS-sorted CD8+CD4-CCR7+CD45RA+ naive T cells. All receptors derive from a human donor in good health. Some libraries in this study had Jurkat cell RNA spiked in.

This clonotype has a count of ten or more. This chain connects TRBV2 to TRBJ2-3; D gene unclear. Between the trimmed V and J ends, which lost 0 bases and 4 bases, there was a span of 11 bases. The CDR3 extends over 15 amino acids. The germline V gene has CDR1 SNHLY and CDR2 FYNNEI. The CDR3 protein is CASSEATRLSDTQYF. The DNA for the CDR3 is TGTGCCAGCAGTGAAGCGACGCGATTGTCAGATACGCAGTATTTT.

This clonotype showed up many times. The rearrangement joins TRBV30 to TRBJ2-7; 10 nucleotides line up with TRBD1. With 4 bases clipped from V and 3 bases from J, the junction kept 3 bases outside the gene matches. The CDR3 runs to 13 residues. The germline CDR1 and CDR2 sequences are GTSNPN and SVGIG (reference sequence). CDR3 sequence (DNA): TGTGCCTGGACCCGGGACAGGGGCTACGAGCAGTACTTC. This sequence encodes CAWTRDRGYEQYF.

This clonotype appeared a few times. The rearrangement links TRBV7-9 to TRBJ2-3, with TRBD2 matching over 11 bases. J was trimmed by 6 bases and V by 2 bases; bases with no gene match: 7. From germline, CDR1 is SEHNR and CDR2 FQNEAQ (reference sequence). The CDR3 loop spans 16 amino acids. Written as DNA, the CDR3 is TGTGCCAGCAGCTTACTTAGCGGGGGGGATATTGATACGCAGTATTTT. Protein product: CASSLLSGGDIDTQYF.

The table lists this clonotype with many counts. The gene calls are TRBV7-2 and TRBJ2-3; 12 bases agree with TRBD2. The germline V gene has CDR1 SGHTA and CDR2 FQGNSA. The V segment lost 3 bases and the J segment 1 base; nucleotides outside the gene matches: 11. The CDR3 sequence is 19 residues long. CDR3 in DNA: TGTGCCAGCAGCTTGGGACCGCTAGCGGGAGGGCCTGGCACAGATACGCAGTATTTT. Its translation is CASSLGPLAGGPGTDTQYF. The whole variable domain, remainder taken from reference TRBV7-2 and TRBJ2-3, is GAGVSQSPSNKVTEKGKDVELRCDPISGHTALYWYRQSLGQGLEFLIYFQGNSAPDKSGLPSDRFSAERTGGSVSTLTIQRTQQEDSAVYLCASSLGPLAGGPGTDTQYFGPGTRLTVL.

This clonotype has more than one count but fewer than ten. The chain carries TRBV27 and TRBJ2-5, with D tentatively TRBD1 or TRBD2 (6 bases each). The CDR3 loop spans 15 amino acids. V gave up 3 bases and J gave up 3 bases, with 14 bases separating them. Germline V gene data show CDR1 as MNHEY and CDR2 as SMNVEV (reference sequence). CDR3 DNA sequence: TGTGCCAGCAGTTTGGGGGACTCAGGGGAAGAGACCCAGTACTTC. Translating it yields CASSLGDSGEETQYF.

Many counts were recorded for this clonotype. This chain uses TRBV6-2 or TRBV6-3 with TRBJ2-2, with a weak D call TRBD1 (6 bases). V lost 6 bases and J 6 bases, leaving 11 bases between the germline ends. The CDR3 length is 13 residues. Germline V gene data show CDR1 as MNHEY and CDR2 as SVGEGT. The CDR3 reads CASSFGQPGELFF. In nucleotides, the CDR3 is TGTGCCAGCAGCTTTGGACAGCCCGGGGAGCTGTTTTTT.

Regarding this clonotype: This sequence may be a read error, since a much larger clone differs from it by one base. This sequence joins TRBV28 and TRBJ2-3; D could derive from TRBD1 or TRBD2 (6 bases each). From germline, CDR1 is MDHEN and CDR2 SYDVKM. CDR3 length: 15 residues. The CDR3 DNA reads as TGTGCCAGCAGTTTGGGGGACACTAGCACAGATACGCAGTGTTTT. Translating it yields CASSLGDTSTDTQCF.

Comment on this clonotype: A read error may account for a junction end that differs from germline. The chain joins TRBV30 to TRBJ2-7; D is ambiguous. Per the germline V gene, CDR1 is GTSNPN and CDR2 is SVGIG (reference sequence). CDR3 length: 15 residues. The CDR3: CAWSRTARSSYAQYF. For the CDR3, the DNA is TGTGCCTGGAGTCGAACGGCAAGGAGCTCCTACGCGCAGTACTTC.

V usage is TRBV19 and J usage is TRBJ2-1; 9 nucleotides agree with TRBD2. This CDR3 is built from 16 residues. CDR1 is LNHDA and CDR2 is SQIVND in the germline V gene (reference sequence). After removal of 3 bases from V and 7 bases from J, the junction contained 10 bases not matched to a gene. CDR3 loop: CASSIWAGGPRNEQFF. The CDR3, as DNA: TGTGCCAGTAGTATTTGGGCGGGGGGGCCGAGGAATGAGCAGTTCTTC.

In regard to this clonotype: This may be a read error: a much more frequent sequence differs by one nucleotide. The J gene is TRBJ2-3, the V gene TRBV5-3; D may correspond to TRBD1 or TRBD2 (6 bases each). TRBV5-3 falls under the ORF class, with uncertain function. The CDR3 is 14 amino acids. V lost 8 bases and J lost 8, with 21 bases in between. The CDR3 reads CASSVTGAGGTQYF. The CDR3 bases are TGTGCCAGCAGCGTGACGGGGGCCGGAGGTACGCAGTATTTT.

In the case of this clonotype: This could be a read error, since a much larger clone is one nucleotide away. This chain uses TRBV5-3 with TRBJ2-2, with D perhaps TRBD1 or TRBD2 (6 bases each). TRBV5-3 belongs to the ORF category, with a function that is uncertain. This CDR3 is built from 16 residues. CDR3 in amino acids: CASSATGTTNTGEVFF. The CDR3 DNA follows: TGTGCCAGCAGCGCTACAGGGACCACGAACACCGGGGAGGTGTTTTTT.

This clonotype occurred a few times. The chain has TRBV27 and TRBJ1-1; D not resolved. Trimming stripped 6 bases from V and 5 bases from J, with 19 bases between. This CDR3 has 15 residues. Germline V gives CDR1 MNHEY, CDR2 SMNVEV (reference sequence). The CDR3 DNA is TGTGCCAGCAGAGACGCGGTTTCCCGAGAGACTGAAGCTTTCTTT. Amino acids: CASRDAVSRETEAFF.

This clonotype appeared a few times. The genes are TRBV30 and TRBJ1-1; D call uncertain. The CDR3 loop spans 11 amino acids. CDR1 GTSNPN and CDR2 SVGIG come from the germline V gene (reference sequence). The V and J ends lost 2 bases and 5 bases respectively, with 6 bases between them. The CDR3 spells CAWSIITEAFF. In nucleotides, the CDR3 is TGTGCCTGGAGTATAATTACTGAAGCTTTCTTT.

This clonotype was detected many times. This sequence joins TRBV4-1 and TRBJ2-2, with D possibly being TRBD1 or TRBD2 (5 bases each). From germline, CDR1 is MGHRA and CDR2 YSYEKL. This CDR3 contains 15 residues. V lost 5 bases and J lost 2, with 12 bases in between. The CDR3 nucleotides read TGCGCCAGCAGCGCGCCGGGACGTAACACCGGGGAGCTGTTTTTT. It specifies CASSAPGRNTGELFF.